Listed here are 32 T cell receptor beta chains from one sample, sequenced in a study of blood T cell repertoires in COVID-19. Repertoires were generated with immunoSEQ multiplex PCR, while TCRdb's copy carries only in-frame clones and drops some. The table has under 300,000 clones, roughly 88% seen once. The sample taken for sequencing was peripheral blood. Receptors were obtained from a middle-aged woman who had recovered from COVID-19.

V is TRBV10-3 and J is TRBJ1-2; maybe TRBD1 (5 bases). V was pared by 3 bases and J by 8 bases, with 13 bases between. The CDR3 runs to 13 residues. CDR1 is ENHRY and CDR2 is SYGVKD in the germline V gene. The CDR3 DNA reads as TGTGCCATCAGTGAAGGCAGCCGGGGGGGCTACACCTTC. It is translated as CAISEGSRGGYTF.

The chain couples TRBV28 to TRBJ2-7; a weak D match, TRBD1 (5 bases). V lost 2 bases and J 3 bases, leaving 5 bases between the germline ends. CDR1 is MDHEN, CDR2 SYDVKM, per germline. The CDR3 length is 12 residues. Written as DNA, the CDR3 is TGTGCCAGCAGTTTAACAGGCTACGAGCAGTACTTC. Its protein is CASSLTGYEQYF.

On this clone itself: This CDR3 is also generated by other DNA sequences in the sample. The chain is built from TRBV19 and TRBJ2-3, with TRBD1 matching over 7 bases. The CDR3 consists of 14 residues. Germline V lookup: CDR1 LNHDA, CDR2 SQIVND (reference sequence). Unmatched junction bases numbered 2, after V lost 3 bases and J lost 2 bases. Written as DNA, the CDR3 is TGTGCCAGTAGTATTGACAGGGCCACAGATACGCAGTATTTT. Translating gives CASSIDRATDTQYF. The full variable domain, in which reference TRBV19 and TRBJ2-3 provide the parts outside the CDR3, is DGGITQSPKYLFRKEGQNVTLSCEQNLNHDAMYWYRQDPGQGLRLIYYSQIVNDFQKGDIAEGYSVSREKKESFPLTVTSAQKNPTAFYLCASSIDRATDTQYFGPGTRLTVL.

The chain couples TRBV5-6 to TRBJ1-2; D uncertain. V shed 0 bases and J shed 0 bases, with 9 bases lying between them. The CDR3 loop spans 15 amino acids. The germline V gene encodes CDR1 SGHDT and CDR2 YYEEEE. CDR3 sequence: CASSLGRITNYGYTF. The CDR3, as DNA: TGTGCCAGCAGCTTGGGGCGGATCACTAACTATGGCTACACCTTC. The full variable domain, in which reference TRBV5-6 and TRBJ1-2 provide the parts outside the CDR3, is DAGVTQSPTHLIKTRGQQVTLRCSPKSGHDTVSWYQQALGQGPQFIFQYYEEEERQRGNFPDRFSGHQFPNYSSELNVNALLLGDSALYLCASSLGRITNYGYTFGSGTRLTVV.

For the CDR3, the DNA is TGTGCCAGCAGTCGACAGATCGAACCGAACACTGAAGCTTTCTTT. Amino acid sequence: CASSRQIEPNTEAFF. The V and J genes are TRBV27 and TRBJ1-1, with D tentatively TRBD1 (5 bases). The V and J ends lost 5 bases and 1 base respectively, with 14 bases between them. CDR3 length equals 15 residues. Germline V gives CDR1 MNHEY, CDR2 SMNVEV (reference sequence).

The chain couples TRBV19 to TRBJ2-5; D ambiguous. Per germline, CDR1 LNHDA and CDR2 SQIVND (reference sequence). The CDR3 runs 17 residues. V was clipped by 4 bases and J by 2 bases, with 20 bases between them. The CDR3 protein is CASSSKPTRLIQETQYF. DNA for the CDR3: TGTGCCAGTAGTAGTAAACCCACCAGGCTTATACAAGAGACCCAGTACTTC. The full variable domain, in which reference TRBV19 and TRBJ2-5 provide the parts outside the CDR3, is DGGITQSPKYLFRKEGQNVTLSCEQNLNHDAMYWYRQDPGQGLRLIYYSQIVNDFQKGDIAEGYSVSREKKESFPLTVTSAQKNPTAFYLCASSSKPTRLIQETQYFGPGTRLLVL.

V gene TRBV7-8 combines with J gene TRBJ1-4; D uncertain. V lost 6 bases and J 8 bases, leaving 22 bases between the germline ends. The CDR3 is 16 residues long. From germline, CDR1 is SGHVS and CDR2 FQNEAQ. In DNA form, the CDR3 reads TGTGCCAGCAGATCCGGTACGGCAGGCCGTGGCGAAAAACTGTTTTTT. Translated, it gives CASRSGTAGRGEKLFF.

This sequence joins TRBV27 and TRBJ2-7; 10 bases line up with TRBD2. From germline, CDR1 is MNHEY and CDR2 SMNVEV (reference sequence). The CDR3 sequence is 14 residues long. After removal of 2 bases from V and 5 bases from J, the junction contained 3 bases not matched to a gene. CDR3 residues: CASSLSGGAHEQYF. CDR3 DNA: TGTGCCAGCAGTTTAAGCGGGGGGGCCCACGAGCAGTACTTC.

This CDR3 is CASSSQGLEQYF. CDR3 DNA sequence: TGTGCCAGCAGTTCCCAGGGCCTGGAGCAGTACTTC. The chain is built from TRBV28 and TRBJ2-7, with D possibly matching TRBD1 (5 bases). Between the trimmed V and J ends, which lost 4 bases and 7 bases, there was a span of 11 bases. The CDR3 extends over 12 amino acids. Germline loops: CDR1 MDHEN, CDR2 SYDVKM.

This rearrangement joins TRBV6-5 to TRBJ2-7; the match to TRBD2 covers 8 bases. CDR3 length: 14 amino acids. From germline, CDR1 is MNHEY and CDR2 SVGAGI. The junction had 9 bases not matched to a gene; V was cut back by 7 bases and J by 4 bases. The CDR3 DNA reads TGTGCCAGCACCTTCCGCCGGGGGGGTTACGAGCAGTACTTC. This gives the protein CASTFRRGGYEQYF.

The chain recombines TRBV6-5 with TRBJ1-2, with D uncertain. From germline, CDR1 is MNHEY and CDR2 SVGAGI. V lost 7 bases, J lost 4 bases, and 16 bases lay in between. The CDR3 is 14 amino acids. This CDR3 is CASKLRRGTYGYTF. The CDR3 nucleotides are TGTGCCAGCAAGTTACGTCGGGGAACCTATGGCTACACCTTC.

The rearrangement joins TRBV5-4 to TRBJ2-5; TRBD1 aligns across 7 bases. V shed 3 bases and J 5 bases; nucleotides not matched to a gene: 10. From germline, CDR1 is SGHNT and CDR2 YYREEE (reference sequence). This CDR3 has 15 residues. The CDR3 sequence is CASSSRDRVWETQYF. CDR3 bases: TGTGCCAGCAGCTCGAGAGACAGGGTTTGGGAGACCCAGTACTTC. Full variable domain (missing parts from reference TRBV5-4 and TRBJ2-5): ETGVTQSPTHLIKTRGQQVTLRCSSQSGHNTVSWYQQALGQGPQFIFQYYREEENGRGNFPPRFSGLQFPNYSSELNVNALELDDSALYLCASSSRDRVWETQYFGPGTRLLVL.

This clone showed up just a few times. V and J are TRBV6-5 and TRBJ2-1; TRBD1 aligns across 7 bases. Germline-derived CDR1 and CDR2 are MNHEY and SVGAGI. The V gene end was trimmed by 6 bases and the J gene end by 8 bases; junction bases not matched to a gene: 7. This CDR3 is built from 13 residues. The CDR3 spells CASRRGQWDEQFF. CDR3 nucleotides: TGTGCCAGCAGACGGGGACAGTGGGATGAGCAGTTCTTC.

This rearrangement joins TRBV15 to TRBJ2-5; 15 nucleotides agree with TRBD2. The CDR3 loop spans 18 amino acids. Germline assignment: CDR1 LNHNV and CDR2 YYDKDF (reference sequence). With V trimmed by 4 bases and J by 7 bases, 13 bases remained unmatched. CDR3: CATSKPGLAGGPKGTQYF. As DNA, the CDR3 is TGTGCCACCAGCAAACCGGGACTAGCGGGGGGACCCAAAGGGACCCAGTACTTC. Using reference TRBV15 and TRBJ2-5 for the parts outside the CDR3, the full variable domain is DAMVIQNPRYQVTQFGKPVTLSCSQTLNHNVMYWYQQKSSQAPKLLFHYYDKDFNNEADTPDNFQSRRPNTSFCFLDIRSPGLGDTAMYLCATSKPGLAGGPKGTQYFGPGTRLLVL.

The table lists this clone with a count of one. The genes are TRBV3-1 (or the pseudogene TRBV3-2) and TRBJ2-7; D possibly corresponds to TRBD2 (7 bases). V was clipped by 1 base and J by 2 bases, with 12 bases between them. Germline CDR1 and CDR2: LGHDT and YNNKEL (reference sequence). This CDR3 region has 15 residues. The CDR3: CASSQVRGGPYEQYF. CDR3 coding DNA: TGTGCCAGCAGCCAAGTTAGGGGGGGTCCCTACGAGCAGTACTTC.

J is TRBJ2-7 and V is TRBV18; a weak D match, TRBD2 (6 bases). Germline values: CDR1 KGHSH, CDR2 LQKENI. Between the trimmed V and J ends, which lost 5 bases and 5 bases, there was a span of 10 bases. This CDR3 has 12 amino acids. CDR3 amino acids: CASSGGIHEQYF. The CDR3 bases are TGTGCCAGCTCAGGAGGGATCCACGAGCAGTACTTC.

The chain links TRBV6-6 to TRBJ1-5; 8 bases align to TRBD1. This CDR3 has 15 residues. With V trimmed by 5 bases and J by 8 bases, 11 bases remained unmatched. Germline CDR1 reads MNHNY; CDR2 reads SVGAGI (reference sequence). The DNA of the CDR3 is TGTGCCAGCAGTCGCAGGGGGCAGCCTTTTGAGCCCCAGCATTTT. It translates to CASSRRGQPFEPQHF.

This chain links TRBV9 with TRBJ2-3; D is perhaps TRBD2 (5 bases). Trimming took 3 bases from V and 2 from J, leaving 10 bases between them. The CDR3 is made up of 14 amino acids. Germline-derived CDR1 and CDR2 are SGDLS and YYNGEE. The CDR3 bases are TGTGCCAGCAGCGGCACTAGTATCACAGATACGCAGTATTTT. It encodes CASSGTSITDTQYF.

V usage is TRBV11-3 and J usage is TRBJ1-6, with D uncertain. The CDR3 spans 16 residues. Looked up from germline, CDR1 is SGHNT and CDR2 is YENEEA. The ends were cut back, 6 bases at V and 0 bases at J, with 12 bases in the middle. For the CDR3, the DNA is TGTGCCAGCAGGCGTCTGGGGAGCTCCTATAATTCACCCCTCCACTTT. It encodes CASRRLGSSYNSPLHF.

This clone was counted a few times. The chain couples TRBV3-1 (or the pseudogene TRBV3-2) to TRBJ2-7; 8 bases align to TRBD1. V shed 3 bases and J 2 bases; nucleotides not matched to a gene: 9. CDR1 and CDR2 from the germline V gene are LGHDT and YNNKEL (reference sequence). CDR3 length: 16 amino acids. CDR3 region: CASSQQGAAETYEQYF. The CDR3 nucleotides are TGTGCCAGCAGCCAGCAGGGGGCGGCGGAGACCTACGAGCAGTACTTC.

The J gene is TRBJ2-7, the V gene TRBV10-3; no clear D. Germline V gene sequence: CDR1 ENHRY, CDR2 SYGVKD. The CDR3 loop spans 13 amino acids. The V and J ends lost 0 bases and 4 bases respectively, with 7 bases between them. CDR3 nucleotide sequence: TGTGCCATCAGTGAGTCACTCGGGTACGAGCAGTACTTC. Encoded protein: CAISESLGYEQYF.

The chain is built from TRBV11-3 and TRBJ2-1; 12 nucleotides align to TRBD2. V lost 1 base, J lost 13 bases, and 14 bases stayed unmatched. CDR1 SGHNT and CDR2 YENEEA come from the germline V gene. CDR3 length: 17 amino acids. The CDR3 is CASSLGRPSGGASSQFF. For the CDR3, the DNA is TGTGCCAGCAGCTTAGGTCGGCCTAGCGGGGGGGCGTCATCTCAGTTCTTC.

This chain joins TRBV27 and TRBJ1-5; the D gene is possibly TRBD1 (5 bases). V was clipped by 1 base and J by 7 bases, with 11 bases between them. The V gene's germline CDR1 is MNHEY and CDR2 SMNVEV (reference sequence). CDR3 length: 14 residues. In DNA, the CDR3 is TGTGCCAGCAGTTTATTAGGGGCGAAACAGCCCCAGCATTTT. Translated, it gives CASSLLGAKQPQHF.

V gene TRBV4-1 combines with J gene TRBJ1-2; D may be TRBD1 (6 bases). The CDR3 length is 18 residues. Germline assignment: CDR1 MGHRA and CDR2 YSYEKL. Trimming shortened V by 1 base and J by 8 bases, and 26 bases separated the two germline ends. CDR3 coding DNA: TGCGCCAGCAGCCAAGGGCCCGTGGAGCGGGGGCGCATCGGCGGCTACACCTTC. Protein sequence: CASSQGPVERGRIGGYTF.

The chain recombines TRBV9 with TRBJ2-3; 7 bases agree with TRBD2. Per the germline V gene, CDR1 is SGDLS and CDR2 is YYNGEE. The CDR3 length is 15 residues. The J segment lost 5 bases and the V segment lost 0 bases, leaving 6 bases of the junction unmatched. In DNA, the CDR3 is TGTGCCAGCAGCGTAGACCAAGGGAGGGTAGATACGCAGTATTTT. This gives the protein CASSVDQGRVDTQYF.

The chain joins TRBV15 to TRBJ1-3; the D is unclear. V was clipped by 0 bases and J by 3 bases, with 12 bases between them. CDR1 is LNHNV, CDR2 YYDKDF, per germline (reference sequence). The CDR3 spans 16 residues. In nucleotides, the CDR3 is TGTGCCACCAGCAGAGACTTAGAGGTCGGTGGAAACACCATATATTTT. It yields the protein CATSRDLEVGGNTIYF.

V and J are TRBV21-1 and TRBJ1-1; TRBD1 is the table's D call, not checked against the DNA. TRBV21-1 is tagged as a pseudogene. The CDR3 totals 16 residues. CDR3 in DNA: TGTGCCAGCAGCGCAACCGGGACAGGGGACGACACTGAAGCTTTCTTT. Translated, it gives CASSATGTGDDTEAFF.

V gene TRBV9 combines with J gene TRBJ2-3, with 7 positions matching TRBD2. CDR1 and CDR2 from the germline V gene are SGDLS and YYNGEE. J was trimmed by 6 bases and V by 4 bases; bases with no gene match: 14. The CDR3 runs to 16 residues. The CDR3 spells CASSPPGGIKRDTQYF. CDR3 bases: TGTGCCAGCAGCCCCCCCGGGGGGATCAAGCGGGATACGCAGTATTTT.

The chain carries TRBV3-1 (or the pseudogene TRBV3-2) and TRBJ1-1; a possible D gene is TRBD1 (6 bases). The V gene's germline CDR1 is LGHDT and CDR2 YNNKEL (reference sequence). The CDR3 extends over 13 amino acids. The V end was cut by 4 bases, the J end by 1 base, with 7 bases between. Here the CDR3 reads CASSRQANTEAFF. CDR3 in DNA: TGTGCCAGCAGCCGACAGGCGAACACTGAAGCTTTCTTT.

This clone has a single count. V and J are TRBV7-2 and TRBJ2-5; 8 positions agree with TRBD2. This CDR3 contains 18 residues. V was clipped by 1 base and J by 7 bases; unmatched bases: 17. CDR1 and CDR2 from the germline V gene are SGHTA and FQGNSA. In DNA, the CDR3 is TGTGCCAGCAGCTTAGTGCCAGGGACTAGTGGGGAACTAGGGACCCAGTACTTC. Residues: CASSLVPGTSGELGTQYF.

The chain links TRBV2 to TRBJ2-1, with D uncertain. This CDR3 spans 14 amino acids. Germline loops: CDR1 SNHLY, CDR2 FYNNEI. Trimming took 2 bases from V and 2 from J, leaving 7 bases between them. This CDR3 is CASSEFDTYNEQFF. The CDR3 coding sequence is TGTGCCAGCAGTGAATTCGACACCTACAATGAGCAGTTCTTC.

J is TRBJ2-6 and V is TRBV5-1, with a weak D call TRBD2 (5 bases). There are 19 residues in the CDR3. Germline V gene lookup returns CDR1 SGHRS and CDR2 YFSETQ. Trimming left V 0 bases short and J 0 bases short, with 16 bases between. The chain's CDR3 is CASSLVGGPGFSGANVLTF. CDR3 coding DNA: TGCGCCAGCAGCTTGGTTGGTGGGCCGGGGTTCTCTGGGGCCAACGTCCTGACTTTC.